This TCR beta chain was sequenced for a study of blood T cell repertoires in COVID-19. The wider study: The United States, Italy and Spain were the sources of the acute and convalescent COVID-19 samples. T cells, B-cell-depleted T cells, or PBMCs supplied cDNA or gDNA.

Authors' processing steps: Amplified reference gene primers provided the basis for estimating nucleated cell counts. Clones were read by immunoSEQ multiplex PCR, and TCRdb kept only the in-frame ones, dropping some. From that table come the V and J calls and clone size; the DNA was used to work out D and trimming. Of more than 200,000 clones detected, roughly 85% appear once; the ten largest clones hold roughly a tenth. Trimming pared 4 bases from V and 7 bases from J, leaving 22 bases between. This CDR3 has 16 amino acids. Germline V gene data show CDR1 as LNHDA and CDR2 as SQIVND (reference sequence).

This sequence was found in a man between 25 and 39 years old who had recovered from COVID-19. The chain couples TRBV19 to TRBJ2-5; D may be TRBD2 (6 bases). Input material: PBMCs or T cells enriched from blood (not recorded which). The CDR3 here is CASSNPAGPQVATQYF. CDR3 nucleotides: TGTGCCAGTAGTAATCCAGCGGGCCCCCAGGTGGCGACCCAGTACTTC.